Sequencing of this TCR beta chain was carried out in a study of T cell repertoires in cytomegalovirus infection (dated by TCRdb to 2018 to 2020). Context from the whole study: Donor HLA type was relevant to the analysis, as public TCR beta signatures indicated carriage of CMV infection together with the matching HLA type. Findings and caveats that apply to the study as a whole: The ex vivo response was dominated by HLA-C-restricted CMV-specific TCR beta clonotypes, which also provided the single most frequent clonotype in two of eight donors. Carriers of CMV infection plus the relevant HLA type were discriminated by the cumulative frequency of public TCR beta family members in the study cohort and in an independent approximately 360-donor cohort.

Sequenced using an Illumina HiSeq 1500. Through fastp at Q25 and MiXCR, TCRdb rebuilt clones from the public reads, retaining in-frame beta chains. Rows matching on CDR3 protein sequence are summarized as one entry with the most common DNA and genes. Within this sample are roughly 500,000 distinct CDR3 sequences, with around 11% of them counted one time only. Around 9.6% of the sample is held by the ten biggest clonotypes. The germline ends are 11 bases apart after V is trimmed by 1 base and J by 7 bases. CDR1 and CDR2, looked up from the germline V gene (reference sequence), are DFQATT and SNEGSKA. Including cysteine and phenylalanine, the CDR3 has 13 amino acids. Only the CDR3 region is kept as DNA, spanning 39 bases read in frame from base 1. This clonotype occurred a few times. What antigen it recognizes has not been identified. Base quality data are lacking; no much larger clone is found one base away.

The sequencing sample was made of PBMCs. The rearrangement joined TRBV20-1 to TRBJ2-1; possibly the D gene is TRBD2, per 6 matching bases. The receptor's source is a human donor in good health (CMV status not recorded). Some clones in this sample may be carry-over from other donors' samples. CDR3 loop: CSARGGGRNEQFF. At the DNA level, the sequence is TGCAGTGCTAGAGGAGGAGGGAGGAATGAGCAGTTCTTC.